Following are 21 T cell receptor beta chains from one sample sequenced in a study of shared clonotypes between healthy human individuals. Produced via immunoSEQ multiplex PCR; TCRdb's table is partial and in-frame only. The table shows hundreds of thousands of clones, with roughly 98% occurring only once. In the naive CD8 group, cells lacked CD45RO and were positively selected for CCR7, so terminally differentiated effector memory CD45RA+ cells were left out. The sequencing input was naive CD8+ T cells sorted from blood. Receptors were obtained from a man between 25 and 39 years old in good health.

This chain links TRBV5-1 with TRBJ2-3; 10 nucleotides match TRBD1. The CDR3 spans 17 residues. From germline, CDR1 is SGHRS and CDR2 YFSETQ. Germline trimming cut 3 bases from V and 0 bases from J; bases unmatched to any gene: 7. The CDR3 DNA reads TGCGCCAGCAGCTACGGGGGACAGGGGACCAGCACAGATACGCAGTATTTT. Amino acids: CASSYGGQGTSTDTQYF.

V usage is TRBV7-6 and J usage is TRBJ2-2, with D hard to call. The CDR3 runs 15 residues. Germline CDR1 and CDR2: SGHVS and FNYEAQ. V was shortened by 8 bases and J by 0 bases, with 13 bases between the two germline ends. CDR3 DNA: TGTGCCAGCCTCCCCAGCCCGGCGAACACCGGGGAGCTGTTTTTT. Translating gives CASLPSPANTGELFF.

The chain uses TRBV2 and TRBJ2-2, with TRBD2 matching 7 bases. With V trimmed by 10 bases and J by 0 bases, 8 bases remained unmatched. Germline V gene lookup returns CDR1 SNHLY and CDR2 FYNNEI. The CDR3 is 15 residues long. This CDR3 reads CATGRAGANTGELFF. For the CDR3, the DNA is TGTGCCACCGGAAGGGCGGGAGCGAACACCGGGGAGCTGTTTTTT.

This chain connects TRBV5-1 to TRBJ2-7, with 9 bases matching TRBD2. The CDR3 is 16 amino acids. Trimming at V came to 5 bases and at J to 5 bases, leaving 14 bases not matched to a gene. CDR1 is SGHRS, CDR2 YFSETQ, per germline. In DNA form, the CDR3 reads TGCGCCAGCAGTATCTCTCTGGCGGGAGGGGACGACGAGCAGTACTTC. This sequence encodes CASSISLAGGDDEQYF.

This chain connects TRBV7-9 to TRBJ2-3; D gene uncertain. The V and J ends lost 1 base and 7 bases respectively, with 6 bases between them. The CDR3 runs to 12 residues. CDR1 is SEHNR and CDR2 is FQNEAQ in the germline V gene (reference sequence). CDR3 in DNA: TGTGCCAGCAGCTTAGACGGATATACGCAGTATTTT. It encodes CASSLDGYTQYF.

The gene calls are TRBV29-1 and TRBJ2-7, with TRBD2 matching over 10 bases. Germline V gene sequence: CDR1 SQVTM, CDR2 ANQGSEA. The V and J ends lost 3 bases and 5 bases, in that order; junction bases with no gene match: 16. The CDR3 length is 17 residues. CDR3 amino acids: CSVEEGATSGIGNEQYF. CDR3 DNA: TGCAGCGTTGAGGAGGGCGCTACTAGCGGGATAGGAAACGAGCAGTACTTC.

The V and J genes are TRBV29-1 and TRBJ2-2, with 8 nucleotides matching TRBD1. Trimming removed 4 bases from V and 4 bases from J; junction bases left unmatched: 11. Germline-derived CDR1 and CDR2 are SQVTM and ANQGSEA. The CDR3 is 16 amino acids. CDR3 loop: CSVGVLTGEVTGELFF. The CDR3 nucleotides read TGCAGCGTTGGTGTCCTGACAGGGGAGGTCACCGGGGAGCTGTTTTTT.

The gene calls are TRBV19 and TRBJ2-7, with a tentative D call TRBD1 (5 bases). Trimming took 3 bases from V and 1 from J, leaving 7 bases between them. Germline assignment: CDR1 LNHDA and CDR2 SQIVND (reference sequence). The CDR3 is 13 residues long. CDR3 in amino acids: CASSIGQSYEQYF. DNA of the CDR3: TGTGCCAGTAGTATCGGACAATCCTACGAGCAGTACTTC. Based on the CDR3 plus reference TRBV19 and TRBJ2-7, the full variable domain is DGGITQSPKYLFRKEGQNVTLSCEQNLNHDAMYWYRQDPGQGLRLIYYSQIVNDFQKGDIAEGYSVSREKKESFPLTVTSAQKNPTAFYLCASSIGQSYEQYFGPGTRLTVT.

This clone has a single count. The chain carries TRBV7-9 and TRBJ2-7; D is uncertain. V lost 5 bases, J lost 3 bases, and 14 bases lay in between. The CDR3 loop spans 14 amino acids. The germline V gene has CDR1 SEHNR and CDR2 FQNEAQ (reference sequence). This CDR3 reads CASSHKGPFYEQYF. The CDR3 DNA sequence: TGTGCCAGCAGCCACAAAGGACCCTTCTACGAGCAGTACTTC.

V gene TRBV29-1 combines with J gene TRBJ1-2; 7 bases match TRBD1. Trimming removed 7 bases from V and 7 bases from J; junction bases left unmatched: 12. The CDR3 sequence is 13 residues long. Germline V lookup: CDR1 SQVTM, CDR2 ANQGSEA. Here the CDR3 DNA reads TGCAGCGCCCTATTCGGGACAGCTCTTGGCTACACCTTC. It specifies CSALFGTALGYTF.

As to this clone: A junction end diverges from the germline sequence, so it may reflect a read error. The CDR3: CASSLSGGSGYTF. CDR3 DNA sequence: TGTGCCAGCAGTCTATCAGGGGGCAGCGGCTACACCTTC. This chain joins TRBV27 and TRBJ1-2; TRBD1 agrees at 8 bases. The CDR3 spans 13 residues. Germline-derived CDR1 and CDR2 are MNHEY and SMNVEV (reference sequence).

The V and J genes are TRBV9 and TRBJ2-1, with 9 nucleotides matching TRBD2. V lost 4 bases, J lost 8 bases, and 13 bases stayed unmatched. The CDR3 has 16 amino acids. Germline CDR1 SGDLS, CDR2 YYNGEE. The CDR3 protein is CASSPRLAGFVHEQFF. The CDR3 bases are TGTGCCAGCAGCCCTCGCCTAGCGGGATTTGTCCATGAGCAGTTCTTC.

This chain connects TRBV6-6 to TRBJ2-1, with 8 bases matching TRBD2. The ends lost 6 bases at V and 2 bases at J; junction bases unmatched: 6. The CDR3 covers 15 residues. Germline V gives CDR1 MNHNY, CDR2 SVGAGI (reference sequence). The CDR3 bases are TGTGCCAGCAGCCCCCTTAGCGGGGCCTACAATGAGCAGTTCTTC. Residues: CASSPLSGAYNEQFF.

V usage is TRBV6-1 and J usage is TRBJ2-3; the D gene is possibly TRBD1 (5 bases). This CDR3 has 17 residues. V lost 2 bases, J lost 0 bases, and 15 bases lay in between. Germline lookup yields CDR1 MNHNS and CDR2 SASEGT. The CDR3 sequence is CASSEPRQIKSTDTQYF. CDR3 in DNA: TGTGCCAGCAGTGAACCGCGACAGATTAAAAGCACAGATACGCAGTATTTT.

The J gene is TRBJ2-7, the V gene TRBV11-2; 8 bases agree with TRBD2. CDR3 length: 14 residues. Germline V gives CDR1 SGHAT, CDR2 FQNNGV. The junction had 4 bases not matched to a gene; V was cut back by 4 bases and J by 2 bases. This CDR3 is CASSSTGLAYEQYF. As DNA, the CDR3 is TGTGCCAGCAGCTCCACGGGACTAGCCTACGAGCAGTACTTC.

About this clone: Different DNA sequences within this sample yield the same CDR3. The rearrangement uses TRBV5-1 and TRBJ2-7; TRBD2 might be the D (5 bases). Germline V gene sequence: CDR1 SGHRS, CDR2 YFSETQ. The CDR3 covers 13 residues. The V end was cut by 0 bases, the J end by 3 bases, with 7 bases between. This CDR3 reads CASSLAEGYEQYF. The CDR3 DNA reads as TGCGCCAGCAGCTTGGCCGAGGGCTACGAGCAGTACTTC.

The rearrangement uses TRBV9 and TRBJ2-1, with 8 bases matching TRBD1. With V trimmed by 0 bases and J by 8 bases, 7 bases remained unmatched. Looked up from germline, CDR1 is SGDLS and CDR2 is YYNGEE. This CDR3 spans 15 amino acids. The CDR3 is CASSVEGTGWYEQFF. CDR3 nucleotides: TGTGCCAGCAGCGTAGAGGGGACAGGTTGGTATGAGCAGTTCTTC.

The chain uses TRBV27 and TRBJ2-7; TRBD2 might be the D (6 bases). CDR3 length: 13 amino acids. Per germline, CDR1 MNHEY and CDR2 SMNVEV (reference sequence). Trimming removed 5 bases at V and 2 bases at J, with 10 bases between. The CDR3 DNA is TGTGCCAGCAGTCTGACTAGAACCTACGAGCAGTACTTC. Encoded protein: CASSLTRTYEQYF.

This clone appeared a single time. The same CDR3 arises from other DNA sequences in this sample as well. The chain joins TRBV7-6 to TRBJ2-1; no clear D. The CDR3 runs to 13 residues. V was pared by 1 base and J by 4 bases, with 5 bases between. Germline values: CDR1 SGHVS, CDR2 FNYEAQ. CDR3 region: CASSLETYNEQFF. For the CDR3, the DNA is TGTGCCAGCAGCTTAGAGACATACAATGAGCAGTTCTTC.

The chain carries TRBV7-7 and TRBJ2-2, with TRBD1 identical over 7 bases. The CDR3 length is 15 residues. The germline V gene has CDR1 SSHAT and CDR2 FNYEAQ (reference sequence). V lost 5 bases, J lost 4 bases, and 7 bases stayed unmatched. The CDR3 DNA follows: TGTGCCAGCAGCGACCCGGACAGGCTCACCGGGGAGCTGTTTTTT. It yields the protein CASSDPDRLTGELFF.

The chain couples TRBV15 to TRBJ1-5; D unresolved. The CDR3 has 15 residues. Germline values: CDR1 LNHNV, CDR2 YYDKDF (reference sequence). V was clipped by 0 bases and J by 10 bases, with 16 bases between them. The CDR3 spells CATSRDFTVNGPQHF. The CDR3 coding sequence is TGTGCCACCAGCAGAGATTTCACGGTAAATGGACCCCAGCATTTT.